This TCR beta chain was documented in a study of post-analysis software for immune sequencing data. Whole-study results and caveats: Compared with controls, patients showed significantly lower normalized Chao1 diversity.

Concerning this clonotype: Its antigen remains unidentified.

Tagging with unique molecular identifiers was a feature of the TCR beta cDNA libraries. Hundreds of thousands of cDNA molecules were obtained from roughly 0.93 to 9.6 million T cells. TCRdb reprocessed the PCR reads with MiXCR, giving one entry per CDR3 protein. The sample lists 600,000 to 700,000 distinct CDR3 sequences, more than 50% seen once, with roughly 10% in the top ten. The sequence was obtained from a girl aged 2-9 years with multiple sclerosis. The sequenced sample was blood.

In nucleotides, the CDR3 is TGCAGTGCGGCCACAGGGGGCGAAGAGACCCAGTACTTC. Its protein product is CSAATGGEETQYF. The rearrangement joins TRBV20-1 to TRBJ2-5; 9 positions match TRBD1. Per germline, CDR1 DFQATT and CDR2 SNEGSKA (reference sequence). The CDR3 is 13 amino acids. The J segment lost 3 bases and the V segment lost 6 bases, leaving 5 bases of the junction unmatched.